The 18 T cell receptor beta chains in this list originate from one sample, sequenced in a study of metastatic and nonmetastatic thyroid tumors (dated by TCRdb to about 2020). Libraries were built with PCR. The run used an Illumina HiSeq 4000. TCRdb itself trimmed the public reads at Q25 with fastp, ran MiXCR and retained productive beta chains. For this sample the table gives about 16,000 clones, of which around 35% were detected only once. About 7% of the sample rests with the top ten. Before undergoing thyroid surgery, none of the patients had been given any kind of treatment. Material for sequencing was tumor tissue. The receptors originated from a female donor with papillary thyroid cancer or a benign thyroid nodule (not recorded which). Some clones in this sample may be carry-over from other donors' samples.

This clone is medium-sized. The chain recombines TRBV6-5 with TRBJ1-1, with D possibly matching TRBD1 (5 bases). V shed 2 bases and J shed 1 base, with 8 bases lying between them. Germline V gene sequence: CDR1 MNHEY, CDR2 SVGAGI. CDR3 length: 14 residues. The CDR3 sequence: CASSYKGSNTEAFF. CDR3 DNA sequence: TGTGCCAGCAGTTACAAGGGGTCGAACACTGAAGCTTTCTTT.

This sequence joins TRBV28 and TRBJ2-7; 7 bases align to TRBD1. Germline V gene data show CDR1 as MDHEN and CDR2 as SYDVKM. V was clipped by 4 bases and J by 3 bases; unmatched bases: 15. This CDR3 is 17 amino acids long. For the CDR3, the DNA is TGTGCCAGCAGTTCCTCGTCAGGGGGTAGTCGCCTCTACGAGCAGTACTTC. Protein product: CASSSSSGGSRLYEQYF.

This clone is medium-sized within its sample. The same CDR3 arises from other DNA sequences in this sample as well. V usage is TRBV12-3 or TRBV12-4 and J usage is TRBJ1-1; D is unresolved. Trimming removed 1 base from V and 3 bases from J, with 6 bases in between. The CDR3 covers 13 residues. The CDR3 region is CASSLVWDTEAFF. The DNA of the CDR3 is TGTGCCAGCAGTTTAGTGTGGGACACTGAAGCTTTCTTT.

The chain links TRBV30 to TRBJ2-1, with D unresolved. Germline V gives CDR1 GTSNPN, CDR2 SVGIG (reference sequence). The V gene lost 0 bases and the J gene lost 9 bases, with 15 bases spanning the gap. This CDR3 is 14 amino acids long. The CDR3 sequence: CAWSVGLLSSEQFF. The CDR3 nucleotides are TGTGCCTGGAGTGTAGGTCTACTAAGCAGTGAGCAGTTCTTC.

The chain links TRBV9 to TRBJ2-7; 7 nucleotides agree with TRBD1. Trimming at V came to 10 bases and at J to 4 bases, leaving 11 bases not matched to a gene. This CDR3 contains 13 residues. Germline V gene lookup returns CDR1 SGDLS and CDR2 YYNGEE. The CDR3 region has the DNA TGTGCCTGGAGCCCCCGACAGGGATACGAGCAGTACTTC. Its protein is CAWSPRQGYEQYF.

By sample fraction, this clone is medium-sized. The chain carries TRBV2 and TRBJ2-7; weak D call: TRBD1 (6 bases). The CDR3 is made up of 11 amino acids. CDR1 and CDR2 from the germline V gene are SNHLY and FYNNEI. Trimming took off 6 bases at V and 3 bases at J, with 6 bases between the two ends. CDR3 region: CASRGHYEQYF. The CDR3 DNA sequence: TGTGCCAGCAGGGGACACTACGAGCAGTACTTC.

The rearrangement links TRBV24-1 to TRBJ1-5; no reliable D call. The CDR3 is 13 residues long. Germline assignment: CDR1 KGHDR and CDR2 SFDVKD. Trimming stripped 2 bases from V and 3 bases from J, with 4 bases between. The DNA for the CDR3 is TGTGCCACCAGTGATTATGACAATCAGCCCCAGCATTTT. It encodes CATSDYDNQPQHF.

A remark on this clone: At one end the junction does not follow the germline gene, possibly because of a read error. The J gene is TRBJ2-7, the V gene TRBV20-1; possibly TRBD2 for D (6 bases). The germline CDR1 and CDR2 sequences are DFQATT and SNEGSKA (reference sequence). CDR3 length: 12 amino acids. CDR3 in DNA: TGCAGTGCCAGAGGGAGGATGCGGGAGCAGTACTTC. Protein product: CSARGRMREQYF.

This chain connects TRBV3-1 to TRBJ1-4; no clear D gene. The CDR3 is 13 amino acids. With 1 base removed from V and 8 bases from J, the gap between germline ends came to 8 bases. The germline gives CDR1 LGHDT, CDR2 YNNKEL (reference sequence). CDR3 sequence (DNA): TGTGCCAGCAGCCAAGTGAAGGTCGAAAAACTGTTTTTT. Its protein product is CASSQVKVEKLFF.

This clone was counted at least ten times. This sample includes further DNA sequences coding for the same CDR3. The chain carries TRBV12-3 or TRBV12-4 and TRBJ2-5; maybe TRBD1 (5 bases). The V end was cut by 2 bases, the J end by 1 base, with 20 bases between. The CDR3 covers 18 residues. The CDR3 protein is CASSLQPRLGAAQETQYF. The CDR3 nucleotides read TGTGCCAGCAGTTTACAGCCGCGACTTGGGGCAGCCCAAGAGACCCAGTACTTC.

This rearrangement joins TRBV6-1 to TRBJ2-5; 7 nucleotides agree with TRBD1. This CDR3 has 14 residues. CDR1 is MNHNS and CDR2 is SASEGT in the germline V gene. V shed 5 bases, J shed 5 bases, and the junction held 8 bases outside the gene matches. This chain's CDR3 is CASSTQGLGETQYF. The CDR3 coding sequence is TGTGCCAGCAGTACACAGGGGCTAGGGGAGACCCAGTACTTC.

The chain carries TRBV11-3 and TRBJ2-7, with 7 bases lining up with TRBD2. This CDR3 is 15 amino acids long. CDR1 is SGHNT and CDR2 is YENEEA in the germline V gene. V shed 1 base and J 7 bases; nucleotides not matched to a gene: 10. DNA of the CDR3: TGTGCCAGCAGCTTAGGCCTAGCGGATATAAGGGAGCAGTACTTC. This codes for CASSLGLADIREQYF.

The chain employs TRBV6-2 or TRBV6-3 and TRBJ2-3; weak D call: TRBD1 (6 bases). The germline gives CDR1 MNHEY, CDR2 SVGEGT. The ends were cut back, 6 bases at V and 5 bases at J, with 15 bases in the middle. This CDR3 has 14 amino acids. DNA for the CDR3: TGTGCCAGCAGCCTTCCTAGGGGGAGAGATACGCAGTATTTT. Translated, it gives CASSLPRGRDTQYF.

V is TRBV6-1 and J is TRBJ2-3, with 7 bases identical to TRBD1. The V gene end was trimmed by 8 bases and the J gene end by 7 bases; junction bases not matched to a gene: 6. The CDR3 is 12 residues long. CDR1 and CDR2 (germline): MNHNS, SASEGT. The CDR3 bases are TGTGCCAGCGTAAGACAGGGTTATACGCAGTATTTT. Residues: CASVRQGYTQYF.

The V and J genes are TRBV11-1 and TRBJ2-6, with a possible D match to TRBD2 (6 bases). This CDR3 region has 18 residues. Deletions cut 1 base from V and 1 base from J, with 14 bases between. Germline values: CDR1 SGHAT, CDR2 FQDESV (reference sequence). The CDR3, as DNA: TGTGCCAGCAGCTTAGGGGGCCTAGCGCCGTCTGGGGCCAACGTCCTGACTTTC. It yields the protein CASSLGGLAPSGANVLTF.

This chain uses TRBV20-1 with TRBJ2-7, with TRBD1 matching over 7 bases. Germline V CDR1 and CDR2: DFQATT, SNEGSKA (reference sequence). Trimming at V came to 3 bases and at J to 3 bases, leaving 14 bases not matched to a gene. The CDR3 is made up of 16 amino acids. CDR3 sequence reads: CSASGQESPMGYEQYF. CDR3 in DNA: TGCAGTGCTAGCGGACAGGAGAGCCCTATGGGCTACGAGCAGTACTTC.

The J gene is TRBJ2-5, the V gene TRBV5-1; D may be TRBD1 (5 bases). In germline, CDR1 is SGHRS, CDR2 YFSETQ. Trimming cost V 4 bases and J 2 bases, with 18 bases left between them. This CDR3 is built from 16 residues. DNA for the CDR3: TGCGCCAGCAGCCCAGAAACAGGTGTGGGGCAAGAGACCCAGTACTTC. This codes for CASSPETGVGQETQYF.

There are many counts of this clone. V gene TRBV2 combines with J gene TRBJ1-4; tentative D call: TRBD1 (5 bases). Trimming took off 4 bases at V and 12 bases at J, with 12 bases between the two ends. Germline CDR1 reads SNHLY; CDR2 reads FYNNEI. The CDR3 has 12 residues. CDR3: CASSVRDRELFF. CDR3 in DNA: TGTGCCAGCAGTGTACGAGACAGAGAACTGTTTTTT.